This T cell receptor (beta chain) was found in a study of human T cells and chemical hapten exposure. CDR3 length: 13 residues. V lost 6 bases and J 5 bases, leaving 16 bases between the germline ends. CDR1 and CDR2 from the germline V gene are SQVTM and ANQGSEA. Each CDR3 protein gets one entry after TCRdb re-called the RACE reads with MiXCR. This table has 340,000 or so distinct CDR3 sequences, roughly 6.9% appearing once. This clonotype has a handful of counts. The time point: patch test 1, 2 weeks after DPC sensitization. Noted treatment: therapeutic diphenylcyclopropenone sensitization with weekly scalp DPC. Sequencing started from total RNA isolated from unfractionated whole blood.

The clonotype comes from a woman aged 18-29 years with alopecia areata. Some clones in this sample may be carry-over from other donors' samples. The J gene is TRBJ2-5, the V gene TRBV29-1, with D tentatively TRBD2 (6 bases). Sequenced here: whole blood, sampled in connection with sensitization to the hapten diphenylcyclopropenone (DPC). CDR3 protein: CSVDARGKETQYF. The CDR3 DNA reads TGCAGCGTGGACGCTCGGGGGAAGGAGACCCAGTACTTC. Together with reference TRBV29-1 and TRBJ2-5, the CDR3 gives the full variable domain: SAVISQKPSRDICQRGTSLTIQCQVDSQVTMMFWYRQQPGQSLTLIATANQGSEATYESGFVIDKFPISRPNLTFSTLTVSNMSPEDSSIYLCSVDARGKETQYFGPGTRLLVL.